The 30 T cell receptor beta chains given below trace back to one sample, sequenced in a study of T cells in Graves' hyperthyroidism and ophthalmopathy. Amplified regions were TCR beta CDR3 sequences from RNA transcripts. HTBI primers drove first-round RT-PCR of the TCR CDR3. TCRdb reanalysed the multiplex PCR reads using MiXCR and keeps one entry per CDR3 protein. The sample lists under 450,000 distinct CDR3 sequences, 15% to 17% occurring once. The source material was blood. These receptors were collected from a woman aged 18-29 years with Graves' hyperthyroidism.

This clonotype occurred many times. V is TRBV7-3 and J is TRBJ2-1; TRBD2 agrees at 11 bases. The germline V gene has CDR1 SGHTA and CDR2 FQGTGA. CDR3 length: 18 residues. V was pared by 2 bases and J by 0 bases, with 6 bases of the junction left unmatched. CDR3 coding DNA: TGTGCCAGCAGCTTACGGTCCGGGACTAGCGGCTCCTACAATGAGCAGTTCTTC. Protein: CASSLRSGTSGSYNEQFF.

This clonotype turned up a few times. The chain recombines TRBV7-6 with TRBJ1-3; tentative D call: TRBD1 (6 bases). There are 17 residues in the CDR3. From germline, CDR1 is SGHVS and CDR2 FNYEAQ. The V and J ends lost 0 bases and 3 bases respectively, with 15 bases between them. The CDR3 DNA follows: TGTGCCAGCAGCTTAGCTGTAGCGGGGGCCGGTGGAAACACCATATATTTT. Its protein product is CASSLAVAGAGGNTIYF.

This clonotype was detected many times. V usage is TRBV7-6 and J usage is TRBJ2-7; a weak D match, TRBD1 (5 bases). This CDR3 contains 13 residues. V lost 1 base to trimming and J lost 5 bases, with 9 bases between them. The germline gives CDR1 SGHVS, CDR2 FNYEAQ. DNA of the CDR3: TGTGCCAGCAGCTTAGACAGGAACCACGAGCAGTACTTC. Protein: CASSLDRNHEQYF.

This clonotype was counted at least ten times. The chain links TRBV20-1 to TRBJ2-1, with 12 bases fitting TRBD2. Germline trimming cut 6 bases from V and 10 bases from J; bases unmatched to any gene: 10. The CDR3 loop spans 14 amino acids. The germline V gene has CDR1 DFQATT and CDR2 SNEGSKA (reference sequence). The CDR3 DNA sequence: TGCAGTGCCCCGCCGGGACTAGCGGGTATGGAGCAGTTCTTC. Protein product: CSAPPGLAGMEQFF.

The chain recombines TRBV6-1 with TRBJ2-2; 16 bases match TRBD2. V shed 5 bases, J shed 2 bases, and the junction held 11 bases outside the gene matches. The CDR3 length is 20 residues. Looked up from germline, CDR1 is MNHNS and CDR2 is SASEGT. CDR3 in DNA: TGTGCCAGCAGTTACTTTGGGACTAGCGGGGGGGCCGTCAACACCGGGGAGCTGTTTTTT. This gives the protein CASSYFGTSGGAVNTGELFF.

This clonotype appeared many times. The chain links TRBV7-9 to TRBJ1-6; D is uncertain. CDR3 size: 15 residues. The germline V and J ends were trimmed by 5 bases and 5 bases, with 13 bases remaining between them. The germline V gene encodes CDR1 SEHNR and CDR2 FQNEAQ (reference sequence). In DNA, the CDR3 is TGTGCCAGCAGCCCCGCCAGTCTAAATAATTCACCCCTCCACTTT. Its translation: CASSPASLNNSPLHF.

This clonotype has more than one count but fewer than ten. A much larger clone differs from this one at a single base, so this may be a read error. The V call is TRBV12-3 or TRBV12-4, the J call TRBJ2-1; 7 bases match TRBD2. The V gene end was trimmed by 3 bases and the J gene end by 10 bases; junction bases not matched to a gene: 9. This CDR3 has 14 amino acids. CDR3 residues: CASSLMVGRDEQFF. CDR3 DNA sequence: TGTGCCAGCAGTTTGATGGTAGGGAGGGACGAGCAGTTCTTC.

This clonotype was detected ten times or more. The V gene is TRBV20-1, the J gene TRBJ1-2; 7 positions agree with TRBD1. Germline V gives CDR1 DFQATT, CDR2 SNEGSKA (reference sequence). The CDR3 spans 13 residues. The V segment lost 0 bases and the J segment 8 bases; nucleotides outside the gene matches: 6. The CDR3: CSARDSGTDGYTF. As DNA, the CDR3 is TGCAGTGCTAGAGATTCCGGGACAGACGGCTACACCTTC.

This clonotype has ten or more counts. V is TRBV20-1 and J is TRBJ2-1, with 9 bases lining up with TRBD2. The length of the CDR3 is 16 residues. The V gene's germline CDR1 is DFQATT and CDR2 SNEGSKA (reference sequence). V dropped 6 bases and J dropped 4; count of bases not matched to a gene: 13. The CDR3 sequence is CSAPPFAGGPYNEQFF. CDR3 DNA sequence: TGCAGTGCCCCGCCGTTTGCGGGAGGGCCGTACAATGAGCAGTTCTTC.

This clonotype was seen at least ten times. CDR3 sequence reads: CATSGQNTGELFF. The CDR3 region has the DNA TGTGCCACCAGTGGACAGAACACCGGGGAGCTGTTTTTT. The chain combines TRBV24-1 with TRBJ2-2; D call uncertain. Germline assignment: CDR1 KGHDR and CDR2 SFDVKD. V was clipped by 5 bases and J by 1 base, with 4 bases between them. This CDR3 is 13 amino acids long.

This clonotype has a count of ten or more. One end of the junction fails to match germline, which may point to a read error. The gene calls are TRBV7-7 and TRBJ2-7, with 8 bases aligning to TRBD1. The CDR3 is 13 amino acids. Per the germline V gene, CDR1 is SSHAT and CDR2 is FNYEAQ (reference sequence). The DNA for the CDR3 is TGTGCTAGCAGCCGGGGACAGGACTACGAGCAGTACTTC. Its translation: CASSRGQDYEQYF.

The genes are TRBV30 and TRBJ2-6; either TRBD1 or TRBD2 may supply D (5 bases each). Germline CDR1 reads GTSNPN; CDR2 reads SVGIG (reference sequence). V lost 2 bases to trimming and J lost 5 bases, with 16 bases between them. CDR3 length: 16 amino acids. The CDR3: CAWSNGAGVWANVLTF. DNA of the CDR3: TGTGCCTGGAGTAACGGGGCCGGGGTGTGGGCCAACGTCCTGACTTTC.

Regarding this clonotype: This clone may be a read error of a much larger clone one base away. The V call is TRBV12-3 or TRBV12-4, the J call TRBJ1-6, with 9 bases fitting TRBD1. The CDR3 runs to 14 residues. Trimming took 3 bases from V and 12 from J; bases not matched to a gene: 6. This CDR3 is CASSLGQGDLPLHF. The CDR3 DNA follows: TGTGCCAGCAGTTTGGGACAGGGTGACTTACCCCTCCACTTT.

This clonotype was counted many times. CDR3 sequence: CSARGGGPTTNTGELFF. CDR3 in DNA: TGCAGTGCTAGAGGTGGGGGACCAACTACGAACACCGGGGAGCTGTTTTTT. The chain uses TRBV20-1 and TRBJ2-2; D is possibly TRBD1 or TRBD2 (5 bases each). The V end was cut by 1 base, the J end by 0 bases, with 15 bases between. Germline CDR1 and CDR2: DFQATT and SNEGSKA (reference sequence). The CDR3 length is 17 residues.

This clonotype was observed many times. V is TRBV24-1 and J is TRBJ1-1, with D hard to call. The germline V gene encodes CDR1 KGHDR and CDR2 SFDVKD. The V gene lost 6 bases and the J gene lost 4 bases, with 14 bases spanning the gap. This CDR3 has 14 residues. The CDR3 DNA follows: TGTGCCACCAGTTGCACAGTCCCCGGCACTGAAGCTTTCTTT. Translating it yields CATSCTVPGTEAFF.

This clonotype has a count of ten or more. The genes are TRBV5-6 and TRBJ2-2, with D uncertain. The length of the CDR3 is 15 residues. Deletions cut 2 bases from V and 5 bases from J, with 13 bases between. Per germline, CDR1 SGHDT and CDR2 YYEEEE. The CDR3 nucleotides are TGTGCCAGCAGCTTTCCTAGTTTGAGTACCGGGGAGCTGTTTTTT. Translating it yields CASSFPSLSTGELFF.

The sample holds a few counts of this clonotype. The chain recombines TRBV6-2 or TRBV6-3 with TRBJ1-4, with D unresolved. V dropped 8 bases and J dropped 7 bases, with 14 bases sitting between them. CDR1 is MNHEY, CDR2 SVGEGT, per germline. The CDR3 length is 13 residues. The CDR3: CASRLWEGEKLFF. For the CDR3, the DNA is TGTGCCAGCCGACTCTGGGAGGGTGAAAAACTGTTTTTT.

This clonotype was seen ten or more times. The chain has TRBV11-3 and TRBJ2-7; 9 nucleotides match TRBD1. Trimming at V came to 4 bases and at J to 2 bases, leaving 3 bases not matched to a gene. Germline V gene sequence: CDR1 SGHNT, CDR2 YENEEA. The CDR3 runs to 14 residues. Here the CDR3 DNA reads TGTGCCAGCAGCTACCGGGACAGGGCCTACGAGCAGTACTTC. It codes for CASSYRDRAYEQYF.

In its sample, this clonotype was seen many times. The chain is built from TRBV5-1 and TRBJ2-1; TRBD2 matches at 7 bases. The length of the CDR3 is 16 residues. J gave up 5 bases and V 0 bases, and 8 bases lay outside the gene matches. CDR1 is SGHRS and CDR2 is YFSETQ in the germline V gene. The CDR3 region is CASSLATSTTHNEQFF. The CDR3 DNA is TGCGCCAGCAGCTTGGCGACTAGCACAACTCACAATGAGCAGTTCTTC. Complete variable domain (other parts from reference TRBV5-1 and TRBJ2-1): KAGVTQTPRYLIKTRGQQVTLSCSPISGHRSVSWYQQTPGQGLQFLFEYFSETQRNKGNFPGRFSGRQFSNSRSEMNVSTLELGDSALYLCASSLATSTTHNEQFFGPGTRLTVL.

The rearrangement joins TRBV11-2 to TRBJ2-7; D is perhaps TRBD2 (5 bases). The germline V gene encodes CDR1 SGHAT and CDR2 FQNNGV. Trimming removed 5 bases from V and 0 bases from J, with 8 bases in between. This CDR3 is built from 13 residues. The CDR3 sequence: CASSIEGSYEQYF. Written as DNA, the CDR3 is TGTGCCAGCAGCATCGAGGGCTCCTACGAGCAGTACTTC. Full variable domain (missing parts from reference TRBV11-2 and TRBJ2-7): EAGVAQSPRYKIIEKRQSVAFWCNPISGHATLYWYQQILGQGPKLLIQFQNNGVVDDSQLPKDRFSAERLKGVDSTLKIQPAKLEDSAVYLCASSIEGSYEQYFGPGTRLTVT.

The chain employs TRBV11-1 and TRBJ2-6, with 9 bases aligning to TRBD1. Germline V gene data show CDR1 as SGHAT and CDR2 as FQDESV (reference sequence). V was pared by 4 bases and J by 2 bases, with 3 bases of the junction left unmatched. The CDR3 sequence is 16 residues long. In DNA form, the CDR3 reads TGTGCCAGCAGCTCCCGGGACAGGGCTGGGGCCAACGTCCTGACTTTC. Protein product: CASSSRDRAGANVLTF.

This chain connects TRBV6-1 to TRBJ2-7, with D possibly being TRBD1 (5 bases). The CDR3 has 13 residues. V was cut by 5 bases and J by 1 base, with 9 bases left in between. The germline CDR1 and CDR2 sequences are MNHNS and SASEGT. In DNA, the CDR3 is TGTGCCAGCAGTCGACAGCTATCCTACGAGCAGTACTTC. It is translated as CASSRQLSYEQYF.

Concerning this clonotype itself: The conserved phenylalanine or tryptophan is not found at the CDR3 terminus, so this likely reflects a read error. The J gene is TRBJ1-5, the V gene TRBV6-1; no clear D. V lost 0 bases and J lost 9, with 12 bases in between. From germline, CDR1 is MNHNS and CDR2 SASEGT. This CDR3 is 14 amino acids long. The CDR3 loop is CASSEADERPPQHL. DNA for the CDR3: TGTGCCAGCAGTGAAGCTGACGAACGACCGCCCCAGCATCTT.

This clonotype came up many times. The chain carries TRBV3-1 and TRBJ2-5, with TRBD1 matching over 7 bases. Per the germline V gene, CDR1 is LGHDT and CDR2 is YNNKEL (reference sequence). V lost 4 bases, J lost 7 bases, and 6 bases stayed unmatched. The CDR3 runs to 13 residues. The CDR3 is CASSLRGIGTQYF. CDR3 bases: TGTGCCAGCAGCCTCAGGGGGATCGGGACCCAGTACTTC.

The V and J genes are TRBV9 and TRBJ2-5; a possible D gene is TRBD2 (5 bases). Germline loops: CDR1 SGDLS, CDR2 YYNGEE. The germline V and J ends were trimmed by 0 bases and 5 bases, with 17 bases remaining between them. The CDR3 extends over 16 amino acids. The CDR3 reads CASSVGASLPRETQYF. The CDR3 DNA reads as TGTGCCAGCAGCGTAGGGGCTAGCCTACCCCGGGAGACCCAGTACTTC.

This clonotype has a count of ten or more. The chain couples TRBV7-9 to TRBJ1-4, with 11 bases identical to TRBD1. The CDR3 extends over 18 amino acids. In germline, CDR1 is SEHNR, CDR2 FQNEAQ (reference sequence). With V trimmed by 4 bases and J by 8 bases, 15 bases remained unmatched. The CDR3 here is CASSSAVGTGGSGEKLFF. DNA for the CDR3: TGTGCCAGCAGCTCCGCTGTTGGGACAGGGGGTAGTGGGGAAAAACTGTTTTTT.

The chain recombines TRBV10-3 with TRBJ1-1; 8 nucleotides match TRBD1. Germline assignment: CDR1 ENHRY and CDR2 SYGVKD. The CDR3 has 13 amino acids. After removal of 2 bases from V and 7 bases from J, the junction contained 3 bases not matched to a gene. CDR3 protein: CAISEGTGYEAFF. DNA of the CDR3: TGTGCCATCAGTGAGGGGACAGGCTATGAAGCTTTCTTT.

This clonotype was seen a few times. The rearrangement uses TRBV25-1 and TRBJ1-6, with a possible D match to TRBD1 (5 bases). V was clipped by 5 bases and J by 1 base, with 9 bases between them. Germline V CDR1 and CDR2: MGHDK, SYGVNS. The CDR3 is made up of 15 amino acids. CDR3 sequence (DNA): TGTGCCAGCAGTCTCCAGGGATCCTATAATTCACCCCTCCACTTT. Translated: CASSLQGSYNSPLHF.

The table lists this clonotype with many counts. V and J are TRBV12-3 or TRBV12-4 and TRBJ2-6; D may be TRBD1 (6 bases). The ends were cut back, 3 bases at V and 0 bases at J, with 12 bases in the middle. CDR3 length equals 17 residues. The CDR3 region is CASSLIQGRSGANVLTF. DNA for the CDR3: TGTGCCAGCAGTTTGATACAGGGCCGCTCTGGGGCCAACGTCCTGACTTTC.

The J gene is TRBJ2-5, the V gene TRBV19, with D possibly called TRBD1 or TRBD2 (5 bases each). Germline CDR1 reads LNHDA; CDR2 reads SQIVND (reference sequence). The CDR3 has 16 residues. V was pared by 4 bases and J by 5 bases, with 20 bases between. As DNA, the CDR3 is TGTGCCAGTAGTAACGAAGGGGCCCTTCCGGGGGAGACCCAGTACTTC. Its protein is CASSNEGALPGETQYF.